This T cell receptor beta chain was captured in a study of cytomegalovirus exposure and HLA in healthy donors. Study-wide context: HLA-typed donors were the source of about 90 million unique TCRs held in an early data release.

PCR used 60 Vbeta primers and 13 Jbeta primers. Repertoires were generated with immunoSEQ multiplex PCR, while TCRdb's copy carries only in-frame clones and drops some. The sample shows roughly 81,000 clones, 65% to 80% of them seen only once. With V trimmed by 5 bases and J by 5 bases, 11 bases remained unmatched. Per the germline V gene, CDR1 is MNHEY and CDR2 is SMNVEV (reference sequence). This CDR3 comprises 16 residues. The chain uses TRBV27 and TRBJ2-1; TRBD2 agrees at 8 bases. The TCR was taken from a man aged 30-40 years in good health and CMV-seronegative. Source material: PBMCs. The CDR3 bases are TGTGCCAGCAGTCCCCTAGGTGGTAGCGGGAACAATGAGCAGTTCTTC. The encoded protein is CASSPLGGSGNNEQFF.